Below are 17 T cell receptor beta chains sequenced from a single sample in a study of graft-versus-host responses after intestinal transplantation. These receptors' antigens are unknown. Sequenced by immunoSEQ multiplex PCR; TCRdb stores in-frame clones only, minus some. The table records tens of thousands of clones, roughly 92% of them present only once. The sample here was unstimulated CD4+ T cells sorted from spleen or lymph node cells, taken before intestinal transplant. These receptors originate from a human donor who received an intestinal transplant.

This clone was detected only a few times. The chain employs TRBV2 and TRBJ1-5; 7 nucleotides line up with TRBD1. Germline lookup yields CDR1 SNHLY and CDR2 FYNNEI. The length of the CDR3 is 13 residues. Trimming removed 8 bases from V and 5 bases from J; junction bases left unmatched: 6. CDR3 region: CASEQGRDQPQHF. CDR3 coding DNA: TGTGCCAGCGAACAGGGGAGGGATCAGCCCCAGCATTTT.

The chain joins TRBV6-1 to TRBJ1-5; TRBD1 matches at 7 bases. V trimming: 6 bases; J trimming: 4 bases; junction bases outside the gene matches: 9. The CDR3 has 15 amino acids. Germline assignment: CDR1 MNHNS and CDR2 SASEGT. The DNA for the CDR3 is TGTGCCAGCAGGCCTGAGGGACAGTCAAATCAGCCCCAGCATTTT. Protein product: CASRPEGQSNQPQHF.

The chain links TRBV5-5 to TRBJ2-7; D is unclear. With 2 bases removed from V and 3 bases from J, the gap between germline ends came to 12 bases. CDR3 length: 14 residues. Germline V gene data show CDR1 as SGHKS and CDR2 as YYEKEE (reference sequence). This CDR3 reads CASSLGQAVYEQYF. The CDR3 DNA sequence: TGTGCCAGCAGCTTAGGTCAGGCTGTCTACGAGCAGTACTTC.

Points on this clone: One end of the junction does not line up with germline, which may come from a read error. The chain couples TRBV7-2 to TRBJ2-1, with D perhaps matching TRBD2 (6 bases). Germline V gene data show CDR1 as SGHTA and CDR2 as FQGNSA. The CDR3 consists of 16 residues. CDR3 region: CASSLDRGMGYSEQFF. In DNA form, the CDR3 reads TGTGCCAGCAGCTTAGATCGGGGGATGGGTTACAGTGAGCAGTTCTTC.

The rearrangement uses TRBV28 and TRBJ1-5; D unclear. Germline V gives CDR1 MDHEN, CDR2 SYDVKM. The ends were cut back, 2 bases at V and 0 bases at J, with 2 bases in the middle. CDR3 length: 13 residues. The CDR3 bases are TGTGCCAGCAGTTTAAGTAGCAATCAGCCCCAGCATTTT. Translating it yields CASSLSSNQPQHF.

The CDR3 loop reads CASSLPAGSGRVYNEQFF. In nucleotides, the CDR3 is TGTGCCAGCAGCCTACCGGCGGGGAGCGGTCGGGTCTACAATGAGCAGTTCTTC. V is TRBV27 and J is TRBJ2-1, with D possibly being TRBD2 (6 bases). The ends were cut back, 6 bases at V and 3 bases at J, with 24 bases in the middle. CDR1 MNHEY and CDR2 SMNVEV come from the germline V gene (reference sequence). The CDR3 extends over 18 amino acids.

V gene TRBV29-1 combines with J gene TRBJ2-3; D possibly corresponds to TRBD2 (6 bases). V was cut by 0 bases and J by 0 bases, with 13 bases left in between. The CDR3 consists of 16 residues. CDR1 and CDR2 (germline): SQVTM, ANQGSEA. CDR3 sequence: CSVEDWTKPSTDTQYF. CDR3 bases: TGCAGCGTTGAAGATTGGACTAAACCTAGCACAGATACGCAGTATTTT.

V and J are TRBV7-8 and TRBJ1-5; no definite D call. CDR1 and CDR2 from the germline V gene are SGHVS and FQNEAQ. Trimming took off 6 bases at V and 4 bases at J, with 16 bases between the two ends. The CDR3 length is 15 residues. CDR3 DNA: TGTGCCAGCAGTCTAGCGAGGGTCGCTAATCAGCCCCAGCATTTT. This translates into CASSLARVANQPQHF.

The chain combines TRBV5-1 with TRBJ1-1, with D unclear. The CDR3 consists of 14 residues. Germline V CDR1 and CDR2: SGHRS, YFSETQ. V lost 4 bases, J lost 1 base, and 11 bases lay in between. CDR3 DNA: TGCGCCAGCAGCCGTATGTATAGGAACACTGAAGCTTTCTTT. Encoded protein: CASSRMYRNTEAFF.

This clone was detected once. The chain carries TRBV25-1 and TRBJ1-2; D is possibly TRBD1 (6 bases). There are 15 residues in the CDR3. V shed 5 bases and J shed 2 bases, with 15 bases lying between them. Looked up from germline, CDR1 is MGHDK and CDR2 is SYGVNS. The CDR3 coding sequence is TGTGCCAGCAGTCCCACAGGGACGGGGAACTATGGCTACACCTTC. Encoded protein: CASSPTGTGNYGYTF.

The chain combines TRBV27 with TRBJ2-1, with D tentatively TRBD1 or TRBD2 (5 bases each). CDR3 size: 14 residues. Trimming cost V 4 bases and J 9 bases, with 16 bases left between them. Germline V gives CDR1 MNHEY, CDR2 SMNVEV (reference sequence). As DNA, the CDR3 is TGTGCCAGCAGTTCGCCGAGGGGTATTGGTGAGCAGTTCTTC. It yields the protein CASSSPRGIGEQFF.

This clone is a singleton in its sample. V is TRBV7-8 and J is TRBJ2-3; TRBD2 matches 9 bases. The CDR3 has 17 residues. CDR1 is SGHVS and CDR2 is FQNEAQ in the germline V gene. V was pared by 0 bases and J by 4 bases, with 8 bases of the junction left unmatched. CDR3 coding DNA: TGTGCCAGCAGCTTAGCGGGAGTAGCGGGAGCCTCAGATACGCAGTATTTT. It is translated as CASSLAGVAGASDTQYF.

The chain carries TRBV2 and TRBJ2-1, with D possibly TRBD1 on 5 matching bases. CDR1 and CDR2 (germline): SNHLY, FYNNEI. This CDR3 has 15 residues. Trimming removed 3 bases from V and 8 bases from J, with 17 bases in between. Here the CDR3 reads CASSEGLVSIDEQFF. The DNA of the CDR3 is TGTGCCAGCAGTGAGGGGCTAGTCTCCATCGATGAGCAGTTCTTC.

This rearrangement joins TRBV2 to TRBJ2-2; 13 bases are a match to TRBD2. CDR3 length equals 18 residues. CDR1 and CDR2 from the germline V gene are SNHLY and FYNNEI. V lost 5 bases, J lost 4 bases, and 10 bases stayed unmatched. CDR3 DNA sequence: TGTGCCAGCAGTTTGCCACTAGCGGGAGGGTCGGGCACCGGGGAGCTGTTTTTT. This translates into CASSLPLAGGSGTGELFF.

CDR3 nucleotide sequence: TGTGCCAGCAGCTTAGTCGGCTGGCGGGAGGGCAACTACGAGCAGTACTTC. It yields the protein CASSLVGWREGNYEQYF. The chain employs TRBV7-8 and TRBJ2-7; 9 bases match TRBD2. The CDR3 is 17 residues long. Trimming removed 1 base from V and 3 bases from J; junction bases left unmatched: 10. The germline V gene encodes CDR1 SGHVS and CDR2 FQNEAQ.

The genes are TRBV2 and TRBJ1-5, with 11 bases that match TRBD1. Germline trimming cut 8 bases from V and 3 bases from J; bases unmatched to any gene: 6. The CDR3 has 15 residues. Per the germline V gene, CDR1 is SNHLY and CDR2 is FYNNEI. The CDR3 DNA is TGTGCCAGCGGCGGGACAGGGGGTTTCAATCAGCCCCAGCATTTT. It is translated as CASGGTGGFNQPQHF.

This rearrangement joins TRBV6-5 to TRBJ1-5; perhaps TRBD1 as D (6 bases). V was cut by 0 bases and J by 3 bases, with 9 bases left in between. Germline values: CDR1 MNHEY, CDR2 SVGAGI. The CDR3 sequence is 15 residues long. For the CDR3, the DNA is TGTGCCAGCAGTTACTCCAACAGGGACAATCAGCCCCAGCATTTT. Translating gives CASSYSNRDNQPQHF.